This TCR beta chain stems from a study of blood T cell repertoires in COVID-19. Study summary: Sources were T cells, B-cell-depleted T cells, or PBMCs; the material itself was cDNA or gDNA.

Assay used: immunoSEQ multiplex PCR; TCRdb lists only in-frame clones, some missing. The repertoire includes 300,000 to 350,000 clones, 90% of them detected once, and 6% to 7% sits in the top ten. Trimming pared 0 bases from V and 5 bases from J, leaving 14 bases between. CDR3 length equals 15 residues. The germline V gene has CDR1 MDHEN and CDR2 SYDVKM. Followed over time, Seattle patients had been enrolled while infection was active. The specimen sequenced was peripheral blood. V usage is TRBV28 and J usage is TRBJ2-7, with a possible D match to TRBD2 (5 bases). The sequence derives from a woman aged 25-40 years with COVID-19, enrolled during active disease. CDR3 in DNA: TGTGCCAGCAGTTTATGGGCGGGCCGCGGCGACGAGCAGTACTTC. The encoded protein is CASSLWAGRGDEQYF.